This T cell receptor beta chain comes out of a study of vaccination effects on CD4 cells after COVID-19. ViraFEST used viral peptide pools to expand antigen-specific CD4+ T cells before sequencing. Cultured cells yielded isolated CD4+ T cells after 10 days. People in the vaccine group had not been infected with SARS-CoV-2 before, and their nucleocapsid antibodies were negative. A remark on this clone: What it recognizes is unknown.

Clones were sequenced by immunoSEQ multiplex PCR, and TCRdb holds only the in-frame ones, with some missing. Of about 52,000 clones listed, nearly 80% are singletons. V dropped 6 bases and J dropped 2 bases, with 6 bases sitting between them. The CDR3 spans 12 residues. Germline CDR1 reads ENHRY; CDR2 reads SYGVKD. Source: CD4+ T cells from PBMCs cultured with HCoV-OC43 spike peptides, taken before COVID-19 vaccination. Subset described: HCoV-OC43 spike overlapping peptide pool stimulation. The rearrangement links TRBV10-3 to TRBJ2-3; no clear D gene. The sequence came from a human donor who received a COVID-19 vaccine. Here the CDR3 DNA reads TGTGCCATCAGCCAGTCCACAGATACGCAGTATTTT. It translates to CAISQSTDTQYF.